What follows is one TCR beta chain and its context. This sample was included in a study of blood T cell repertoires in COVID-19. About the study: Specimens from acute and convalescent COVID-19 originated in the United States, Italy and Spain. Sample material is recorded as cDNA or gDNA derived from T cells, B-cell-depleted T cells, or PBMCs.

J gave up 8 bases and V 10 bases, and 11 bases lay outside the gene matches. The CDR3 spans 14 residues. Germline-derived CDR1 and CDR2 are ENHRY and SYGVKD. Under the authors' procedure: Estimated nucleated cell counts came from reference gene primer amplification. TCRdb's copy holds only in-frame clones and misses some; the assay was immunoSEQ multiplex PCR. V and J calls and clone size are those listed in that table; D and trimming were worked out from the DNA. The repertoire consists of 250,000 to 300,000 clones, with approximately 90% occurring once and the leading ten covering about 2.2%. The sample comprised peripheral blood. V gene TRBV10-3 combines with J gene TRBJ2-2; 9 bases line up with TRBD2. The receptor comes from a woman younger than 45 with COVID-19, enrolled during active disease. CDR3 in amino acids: CASSSGTSFGELFF. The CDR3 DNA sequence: TGTGCCAGTTCTAGCGGGACTTCCTTTGGGGAGCTGTTTTTT.